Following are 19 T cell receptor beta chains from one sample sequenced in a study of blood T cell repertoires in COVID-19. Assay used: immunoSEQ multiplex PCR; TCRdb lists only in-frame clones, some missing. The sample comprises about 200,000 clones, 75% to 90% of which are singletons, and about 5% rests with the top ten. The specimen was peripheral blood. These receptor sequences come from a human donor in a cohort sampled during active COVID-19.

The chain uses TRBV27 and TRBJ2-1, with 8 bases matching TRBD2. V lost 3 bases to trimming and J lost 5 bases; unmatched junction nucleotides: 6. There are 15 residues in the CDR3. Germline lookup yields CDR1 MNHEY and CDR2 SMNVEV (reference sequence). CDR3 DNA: TGTGCCAGCAGTTTCTTGGGACTAGTAAACAATGAGCAGTTCTTC. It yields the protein CASSFLGLVNNEQFF.

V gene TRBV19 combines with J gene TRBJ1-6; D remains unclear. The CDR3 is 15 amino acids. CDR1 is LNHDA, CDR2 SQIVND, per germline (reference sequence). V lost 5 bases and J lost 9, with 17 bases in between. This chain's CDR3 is CASSPYGGFGSPLHF. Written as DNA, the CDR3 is TGTGCCAGTAGTCCTTATGGAGGGTTTGGTTCACCCCTCCACTTT.

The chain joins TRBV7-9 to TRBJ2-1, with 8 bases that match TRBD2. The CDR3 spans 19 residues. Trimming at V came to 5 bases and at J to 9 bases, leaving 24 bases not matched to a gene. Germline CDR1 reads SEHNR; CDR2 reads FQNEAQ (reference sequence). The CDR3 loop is CASSPLRAGGYKLLGEQFF. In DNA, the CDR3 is TGTGCCAGCAGCCCGTTACGGGCGGGAGGATATAAACTTTTGGGTGAGCAGTTCTTC.

DNA of the CDR3: TGTGCCAGCAGCCAGGGGGCTGGGGCCAACGTCCTGACTTTC. It translates to CASSQGAGANVLTF. J is TRBJ2-6 and V is TRBV9; 7 bases line up with TRBD1. The germline gives CDR1 SGDLS, CDR2 YYNGEE. The CDR3 is 14 residues long. The J segment lost 2 bases and the V segment lost 4 bases, leaving 0 bases of the junction unmatched.

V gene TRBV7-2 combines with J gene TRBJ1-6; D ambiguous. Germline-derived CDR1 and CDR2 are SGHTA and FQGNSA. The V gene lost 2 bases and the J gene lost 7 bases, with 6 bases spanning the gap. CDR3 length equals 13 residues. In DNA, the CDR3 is TGTGCCAGCAGCTTAAAGGAGAATTCACCCCTCCACTTT. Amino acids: CASSLKENSPLHF.

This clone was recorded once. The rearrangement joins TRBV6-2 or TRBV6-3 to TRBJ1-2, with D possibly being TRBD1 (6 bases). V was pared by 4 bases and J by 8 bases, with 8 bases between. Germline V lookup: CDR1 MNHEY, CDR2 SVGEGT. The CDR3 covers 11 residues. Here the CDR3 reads CASSWGRGYTF. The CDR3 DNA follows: TGTGCCAGCAGTTGGGGGCGCGGCTACACCTTC.

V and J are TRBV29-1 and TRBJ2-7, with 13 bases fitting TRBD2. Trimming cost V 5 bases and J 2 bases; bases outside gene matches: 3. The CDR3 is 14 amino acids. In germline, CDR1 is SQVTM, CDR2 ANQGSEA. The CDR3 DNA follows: TGCAGCGTTACCGGGACTAGCGGGGCCTACGAGCAGTACTTC. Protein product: CSVTGTSGAYEQYF.

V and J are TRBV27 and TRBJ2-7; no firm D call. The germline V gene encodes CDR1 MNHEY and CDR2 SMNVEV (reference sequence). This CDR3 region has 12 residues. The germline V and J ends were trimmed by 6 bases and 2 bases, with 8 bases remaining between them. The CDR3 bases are TGTGCCAGCAGAGCGCCTCCCTACGAGCAGTACTTC. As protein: CASRAPPYEQYF.

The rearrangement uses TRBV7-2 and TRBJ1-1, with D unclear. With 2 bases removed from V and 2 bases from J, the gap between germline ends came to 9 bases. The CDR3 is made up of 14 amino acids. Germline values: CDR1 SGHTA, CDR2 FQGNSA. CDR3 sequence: CASSLTHRNTEAFF. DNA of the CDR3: TGTGCCAGCAGCTTAACCCACAGAAACACTGAAGCTTTCTTT.

CDR3 protein: CATSDLQRGGPFYQETQYF. Written as DNA, the CDR3 is TGTGCCACCAGTGATTTGCAGCGCGGGGGACCTTTCTATCAAGAGACCCAGTACTTC. V is TRBV24-1 and J is TRBJ2-5; 7 bases align to TRBD2. Trimming removed 0 bases from V and 2 bases from J; junction bases left unmatched: 14. Germline CDR1 KGHDR, CDR2 SFDVKD. The CDR3 consists of 19 residues.

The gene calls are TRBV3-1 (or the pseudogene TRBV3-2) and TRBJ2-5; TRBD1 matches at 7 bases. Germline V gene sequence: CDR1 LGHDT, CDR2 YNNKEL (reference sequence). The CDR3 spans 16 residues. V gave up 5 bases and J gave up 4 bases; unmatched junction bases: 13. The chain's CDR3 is CASSIRRDSPGETQYF. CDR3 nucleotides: TGTGCCAGCAGCATCCGTCGGGACAGTCCGGGAGAGACCCAGTACTTC.

This chain's CDR3 is CASSDSGTGADEQFF. In DNA form, the CDR3 reads TGTGCCAGTAGCGATTCCGGGACAGGGGCTGATGAGCAGTTCTTC. The chain joins TRBV19 to TRBJ2-1; 10 nucleotides line up with TRBD1. The CDR3 length is 15 residues. J was trimmed by 8 bases and V by 6 bases; bases with no gene match: 10. Germline CDR1 LNHDA, CDR2 SQIVND (reference sequence). The variable domain in full, completed from reference TRBV19 and TRBJ2-1, reads DGGITQSPKYLFRKEGQNVTLSCEQNLNHDAMYWYRQDPGQGLRLIYYSQIVNDFQKGDIAEGYSVSREKKESFPLTVTSAQKNPTAFYLCASSDSGTGADEQFFGPGTRLTVL.

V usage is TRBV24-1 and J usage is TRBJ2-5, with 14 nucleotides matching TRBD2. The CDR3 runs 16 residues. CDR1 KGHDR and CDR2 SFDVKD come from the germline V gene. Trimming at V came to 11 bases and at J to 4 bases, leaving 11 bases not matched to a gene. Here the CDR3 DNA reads TGTGCCAGGGAACCGGGACTAGCGGGAGATGGAGAGACCCAGTACTTC. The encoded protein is CAREPGLAGDGETQYF.

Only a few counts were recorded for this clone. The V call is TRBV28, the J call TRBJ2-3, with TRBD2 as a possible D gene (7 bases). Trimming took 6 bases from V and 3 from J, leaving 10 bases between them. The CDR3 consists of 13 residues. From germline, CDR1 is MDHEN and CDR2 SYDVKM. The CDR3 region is CASRGGRTDTQYF. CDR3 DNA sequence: TGTGCCAGCAGGGGGGGGCGGACAGATACGCAGTATTTT.

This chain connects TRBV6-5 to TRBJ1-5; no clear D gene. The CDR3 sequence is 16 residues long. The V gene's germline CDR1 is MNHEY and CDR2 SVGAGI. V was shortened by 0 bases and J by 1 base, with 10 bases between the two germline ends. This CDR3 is CASSYSRGSSNQPQHF. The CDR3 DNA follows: TGTGCCAGCAGTTACTCGCGGGGTTCGAGCAATCAGCCCCAGCATTTT.

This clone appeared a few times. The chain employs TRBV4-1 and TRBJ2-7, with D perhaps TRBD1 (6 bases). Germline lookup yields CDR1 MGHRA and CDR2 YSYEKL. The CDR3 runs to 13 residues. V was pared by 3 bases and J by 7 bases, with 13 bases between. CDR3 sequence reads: CASSHSGAGEQYF. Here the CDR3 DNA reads TGCGCCAGCAGCCATTCAGGGGCCGGGGAGCAGTACTTC.

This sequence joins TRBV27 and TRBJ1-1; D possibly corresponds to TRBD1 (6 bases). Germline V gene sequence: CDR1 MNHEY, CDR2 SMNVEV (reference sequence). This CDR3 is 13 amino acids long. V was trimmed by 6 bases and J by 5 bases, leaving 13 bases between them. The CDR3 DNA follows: TGTGCCAGCAGCAACAGGGTACGTACTGAAGCTTTCTTT. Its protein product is CASSNRVRTEAFF.

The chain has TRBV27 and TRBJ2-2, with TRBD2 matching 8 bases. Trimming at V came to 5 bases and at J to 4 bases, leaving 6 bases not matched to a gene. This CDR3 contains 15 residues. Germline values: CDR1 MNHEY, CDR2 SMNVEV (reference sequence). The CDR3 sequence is CASSPGGWGTGELFF. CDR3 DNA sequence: TGTGCCAGCAGTCCGGGGGGGTGGGGCACCGGGGAGCTGTTTTTT.

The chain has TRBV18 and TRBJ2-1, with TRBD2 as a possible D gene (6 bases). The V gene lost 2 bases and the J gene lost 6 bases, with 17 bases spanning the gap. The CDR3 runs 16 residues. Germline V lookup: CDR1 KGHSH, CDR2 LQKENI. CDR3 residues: CASSPGIAVWGNEQFF. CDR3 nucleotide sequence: TGTGCCAGCTCACCAGGGATAGCGGTTTGGGGCAATGAGCAGTTCTTC.